Sequencing of this T cell receptor beta chain was carried out in a study of T cell responses to AZD1222 COVID-19 vaccine (dated by TCRdb to the early 2020s). Broadly, across the study: TCR sequencing was performed for more than 230 trial participants, of whom some 200 were given two doses of AZD1222 and some 26 were given two doses of MenACWY control vaccine. Enrollment into the trials was organized by age into subgroups of 18-55, 56-69 and 70-plus years, and those subgroups contained roughly 160, 29 and 62 TCR-sequenced participants, respectively.

Summary of the overall study and its limitations: CD4 TCRs associated with the vaccine covered the entire spike protein, and the dominant responses were in regions 160-218 and 743-854. Reportedly, close to half of the unique spike-specific TCRs recognized epitopes lying outside the regions that are mutated in the B.1.351 and B.1.1.7 variants. In the small 56-69-year group, the increase in depth fell short of significance, most likely because of low power. Participants were mostly white British and included more females than males, and it was suggested by the authors that clonal diversity may have been underestimated. Spike-specific TCR breadth and depth rose significantly after two AZD1222 doses compared with day 0 and with MenACWY recipients. Conclusions about previously exposed vaccinees are limited because only five to seven AZD1222 recipients were SARS-CoV-2 seropositive at baseline. Because no samples from the day 14 peak response were available, repertoires could be characterized only after the peak T cell response.

Explained via the paper, the time point label denotes: about 28 days (+/-7) after the second vaccine dose. AZD1222 recipients with second doses at about 4 weeks or about 12 weeks were pooled, because spike-specific TCR depth and breadth did not differ between schedules. Samples from vaccinated people were obtained from the UK trials COV001 and COV002, which included a single-blind randomized controlled phase 2/3 trial of AZD1222 (ChAdOx1 nCoV-19) in healthy adults. For TCRbeta chain sequencing, PBMC samples from trial participants were taken at day 0 and at day 28 after the second dose. This clone was observed a single time. The specificity of this receptor is unknown. One base away there is no much larger clone; base qualities are not given. The cysteine opens and the phenylalanine closes a CDR3 of 15 amino acids. The only DNA kept is the CDR3, 45 bases in frame from the first base. The germline V gene (reference sequence) provides CDR1 LGHDT and CDR2 YNNKEL. The junction carries 10 bases between V and J, which are trimmed by 4 bases and 0 bases respectively.

The CDR3 regions of human TCRbeta chains were analyzed by immunosequencing. The source study handled its data this way. TCRs in the repertoires were compared against a reference library of SARS-CoV-2-specific TCRs that had been generated with the MIRA antigen-specificity platform. Breadth was defined as the fraction of unique TCRs that were SARS-CoV-2-associated, and depth was defined as the fraction of total T cells that were SARS-CoV-2-associated. Using the MIRA data, each spike-specific TCR was mapped to the spike region that the TCR reacts to and placed in a CD4 or CD8 class. Log10-transformed breadth and depth values were compared by one-way ANOVA with Sidak's multiple comparisons tests. In TCRdb, the immuneACCESS table is reduced to in-frame sequences with V and J assigned. These tables do not hold every clone; where another copy was compared, an unresolved V gene accounts for under half, and the others remain unexplained. V and J calls and clone size are copied from that table; D and trimming were computed from the DNA. This sample comprises 95,000 to 100,000 clones, about 88% of them detected only once. In total, the top ten clones hold around a sixth of the sample.

The source was peripheral blood, collected 28 days after the second AZD1222 dose. The sequence links TRBV3-1 (or the pseudogene TRBV3-2) to TRBJ1-3; the D gene is not confidently resolved. This clonotype was obtained from an adult who received the AZD1222 COVID-19 vaccine. The DNA sequence is TGTGCCAGCAGCCGCGGACCGAGCTCTGGAAACACCATATATTTT. It translates as CASSRGPSSGNTIYF.